This paragraph reports one TCR beta chain. What it binds is unknown. The CDR3 is 14 amino acids. The V gene's germline CDR1 is MNHNY and CDR2 SVGAGI (reference sequence). V shed 4 bases and J 4 bases; nucleotides not matched to a gene: 6. The study ran its PCR with 60 Vbeta and 13 Jbeta primers. The protocol was immunoSEQ multiplex PCR, while the TCRdb copy is restricted to in-frame clones and leaves out a portion. Here the sample spans some 170,000 clones, roughly 85% being singletons. Regarding donors, all were healthy bone marrow donors. This sample is drawn from a study of cytomegalovirus exposure and HLA in healthy donors. Broader study findings: Immune exposure was documented only through CMV serostatus. Later work showed greater clonal expansion in HLA-associated TCR beta chains than in equally common others.

The chain has TRBV6-6 and TRBJ2-7, with TRBD1 matching over 8 bases. The receptor's source is a man in his forties in good health and CMV-seropositive. Material for sequencing was PBMCs. The CDR3 DNA is TGTGCCAGCAGTTCGAACAGGGGGACGTACGAGCAGTACTTC. This translates into CASSSNRGTYEQYF.